A selection of T cell receptor beta chains follows, all from one sample in a study of T-cell reconstitution after alpha-beta-depleted transplantation in children. TCRdb redid the calling of the PCR reads with MiXCR, one entry per CDR3 protein. The table has around 210,000 distinct CDR3 sequences, around 7% seen once; the top ten hold about 6%. Sample: PBMCs, taken before TCRalphabeta/CD19-depleted stem cell transplant. The origin of the receptors is a boy aged 2 to 10 with acute lymphoblastic leukemia, due to receive a stem cell transplant. Both conserved end residues are part of each CDR3. The order of the fields is CDR3 length, J gene, D gene, clone size, V gene, CDR3 protein, CDR3 DNA. A D gene is named only where the DNA matches it firmly. Clone size is stated in some rows and not others, as once, few, many or a class when expanded.

len: 15
j_gene: TRBJ2-1
d_gene: .
abundance: many
v_gene: TRBV2
CDR3aa: CASSDNKAAYNEQFF
CDR3nt: TGTGCCAGCAGTGATAACAAGGCGGCCTACAATGAGCAGTTCTTC

len: 15
j_gene: TRBJ1-2
d_gene: .
abundance: .
v_gene: TRBV29-1
CDR3aa: CSVRVSKQANYGYTF
CDR3nt: TGCAGCGTTCGGGTCTCGAAACAGGCTAACTATGGCTACACCTTC

len: 12
j_gene: TRBJ2-7
d_gene: .
abundance: many
v_gene: TRBV28
CDR3aa: CASSLWDREQYF
CDR3nt: TGTGCCAGCAGTTTATGGGATCGGGAGCAGTACTTC

len: 15
j_gene: TRBJ1-1
d_gene: .
abundance: few
v_gene: TRBV12-3/TRBV12-4
CDR3aa: CASSFSSRVNTEAFF
CDR3nt: TGTGCCAGCAGTTTCTCATCCAGGGTGAACACTGAAGCTTTCTTT

len: 12
j_gene: TRBJ2-7
d_gene: .
abundance: many
v_gene: TRBV28
CDR3aa: CASSSRAYEQYF
CDR3nt: TGTGCCAGCAGTTCCCGAGCCTACGAGCAGTACTTC

len: 16
j_gene: TRBJ2-1
d_gene: .
abundance: many
v_gene: TRBV3-1
CDR3aa: CASSQLIRGPYNEQFF
CDR3nt: TGTGCCAGCAGCCAATTGATAAGGGGCCCGTACAATGAGCAGTTCTTC

len: 16
j_gene: TRBJ2-7
d_gene: .
abundance: many
v_gene: TRBV28
CDR3aa: CASSPRRREAHYEQYF
CDR3nt: TGTGCCAGCAGTCCCCGGAGAAGGGAGGCCCACTACGAGCAGTACTTC

len: 12
j_gene: TRBJ1-2
d_gene: .
abundance: many
v_gene: TRBV24-1
CDR3aa: CATSEGSYGYTF
CDR3nt: TGTGCCACCAGTGAGGGTAGCTATGGCTACACCTTC

len: 17
j_gene: TRBJ1-6
d_gene: .
abundance: .
v_gene: TRBV15
CDR3aa: CATSRVGGRSFGSPLHF
CDR3nt: TGTGCCACCAGCAGAGTGGGGGGTAGAAGCTTCGGATCACCCCTCCACTTT

len: 13
j_gene: TRBJ2-7
d_gene: TRBD1
abundance: many
v_gene: TRBV29-1
CDR3aa: CSVGTGIPHEQYF
CDR3nt: TGCAGCGTCGGGACAGGAATCCCCCACGAGCAGTACTTC

len: 19
j_gene: TRBJ2-7
d_gene: TRBD2
abundance: few
v_gene: TRBV11-2
CDR3aa: CASSSRVRGGLAAIYEQYF
CDR3nt: TGTGCCAGCAGCTCGAGAGTGAGGGGTGGACTAGCGGCCATATACGAGCAGTACTTC

len: 18
j_gene: TRBJ2-1
d_gene: TRBD2
abundance: many
v_gene: TRBV4-3
CDR3aa: CASSQGLRGTSGYNEQFF
CDR3nt: TGCGCCAGCAGCCAAGGTTTGAGGGGGACTAGCGGTTACAATGAGCAGTTCTTC

len: 16
j_gene: TRBJ2-7
d_gene: .
abundance: few
v_gene: TRBV20-1
CDR3aa: CSVNYGGLRSSYEQYF
CDR3nt: TGCAGTGTAAATTATGGGGGGCTACGTTCCTCCTACGAGCAGTACTTC

len: 14
j_gene: TRBJ1-1
d_gene: .
abundance: many
v_gene: TRBV7-9
CDR3aa: CASRSVTDNTEAFF
CDR3nt: TGTGCCAGCAGATCCGTTACAGACAACACTGAAGCTTTCTTT

len: 19
j_gene: TRBJ2-3
d_gene: TRBD1
abundance: .
v_gene: TRBV11-1
CDR3aa: CASSVRGGPTGGRTDTQYF
CDR3nt: TGTGCCAGCAGCGTCCGCGGTGGGCCGACAGGGGGCCGCACAGATACGCAGTATTTT

len: 10
j_gene: TRBJ2-7
d_gene: .
abundance: many
v_gene: TRBV29-1
CDR3aa: CSVVTTEQYF
CDR3nt: TGCAGCGTTGTCACCACGGAGCAGTACTTC

len: 14
j_gene: TRBJ1-1
d_gene: TRBD1
abundance: few
v_gene: TRBV7-8
CDR3aa: CASSPQTGDTEVFF
CDR3nt: TGTGCCAGCAGCCCGCAGACAGGGGACACTGAAGTTTTCTTT

len: 16
j_gene: TRBJ2-1
d_gene: .
abundance: many
v_gene: TRBV7-9
CDR3aa: CASTTGEGSSYNEQFF
CDR3nt: TGTGCCAGCACCACGGGTGAGGGAAGCTCCTACAATGAGCAGTTCTTC

len: 16
j_gene: TRBJ1-1
d_gene: TRBD1
abundance: .
v_gene: TRBV5-5
CDR3aa: CASSIEQGARNTEAFF
CDR3nt: TGTGCCAGCAGTATAGAACAGGGGGCGAGGAACACTGAAGCTTTCTTT

len: 14
j_gene: TRBJ2-1
d_gene: TRBD2
abundance: few
v_gene: TRBV6-2/TRBV6-3
CDR3aa: CASSYTGLGNEQFF
CDR3nt: TGTGCCAGCAGTTACACGGGACTAGGGAATGAGCAGTTCTTC

len: 15
j_gene: TRBJ1-3
d_gene: TRBD1
abundance: many
v_gene: TRBV7-2
CDR3aa: CASSSWTGAGNTIYF
CDR3nt: TGTGCCAGCAGCTCCTGGACAGGGGCTGGAAACACCATATATTTT

len: 16
j_gene: TRBJ2-1
d_gene: TRBD1
abundance: .
v_gene: TRBV5-1
CDR3aa: CASSTSPGQGLDEQFF
CDR3nt: TGCGCCAGCAGCACTTCTCCGGGACAGGGACTCGATGAGCAGTTCTTC

len: 15
j_gene: TRBJ2-1
d_gene: TRBD1
abundance: .
v_gene: TRBV7-2
CDR3aa: CASSFRDRLYNEQFF
CDR3nt: TGTGCCAGCAGCTTTCGGGACAGGCTATACAATGAGCAGTTCTTC

len: 14
j_gene: TRBJ2-2
d_gene: .
abundance: many
v_gene: TRBV7-2
CDR3aa: CASSFTGKAGELFF
CDR3nt: TGTGCCAGCAGCTTTACAGGGAAGGCCGGGGAGCTGTTTTTT

len: 13
j_gene: TRBJ2-4
d_gene: .
abundance: many
v_gene: TRBV5-5
CDR3aa: CASSLTGKNIQYF
CDR3nt: TGTGCCAGCAGCTTAACAGGCAAAAACATTCAGTACTTC

len: 17
j_gene: TRBJ1-2
d_gene: .
abundance: .
v_gene: TRBV28
CDR3aa: CASSLYDGVGGSYGYTF
CDR3nt: TGTGCCAGCAGTTTATATGATGGGGTCGGCGGGAGCTATGGCTACACCTTC

len: 16
j_gene: TRBJ2-3
d_gene: TRBD2
abundance: many
v_gene: TRBV5-4
CDR3aa: CASSSRQAGGGNTQYF
CDR3nt: TGTGCCAGCAGCTCCCGTCAAGCGGGAGGTGGAAATACGCAGTATTTT

len: 15
j_gene: TRBJ2-1
d_gene: .
abundance: few
v_gene: TRBV4-1
CDR3aa: CASSQVGGYYNEQFF
CDR3nt: TGCGCCAGCAGCCAGGTGGGGGGATATTACAATGAGCAGTTCTTC

len: 14
j_gene: TRBJ1-2
d_gene: .
abundance: .
v_gene: TRBV7-2
CDR3aa: CASSLGGGNYVYTF
CDR3nt: TGTGCCAGCAGCTTGGGGGGGGGAAACTATGTCTACACCTTC

len: 16
j_gene: TRBJ2-1
d_gene: TRBD1
abundance: .
v_gene: TRBV27
CDR3aa: CASAYSRDRPYNEQFF
CDR3nt: TGTGCCAGCGCCTACTCCCGGGACAGACCTTACAATGAGCAGTTCTTC

len: 14
j_gene: TRBJ1-1
d_gene: .
abundance: few
v_gene: TRBV5-1
CDR3aa: CASSASAGLSEAFF
CDR3nt: TGCGCCAGCAGCGCATCCGCAGGGCTGAGTGAAGCTTTCTTT

len: 14
j_gene: TRBJ2-5
d_gene: .
abundance: .
v_gene: TRBV7-9
CDR3aa: CASSFMVNTETQYF
CDR3nt: TGTGCCAGCAGCTTCATGGTAAATACAGAGACCCAGTACTTC

len: 19
j_gene: TRBJ2-4
d_gene: TRBD1
abundance: many
v_gene: TRBV28
CDR3aa: CASSLRWTGFRLAKNIQYF
CDR3nt: TGTGCCAGCAGTTTAAGGTGGACAGGGTTCCGTCTAGCCAAAAACATTCAGTACTTC

len: 13
j_gene: TRBJ1-1
d_gene: .
abundance: many
v_gene: TRBV20-1
CDR3aa: CSARDPTHTEAFF
CDR3nt: TGCAGTGCTAGAGATCCCACGCACACTGAAGCTTTCTTT

len: 13
j_gene: TRBJ2-7
d_gene: .
abundance: many
v_gene: TRBV5-6
CDR3aa: CASSVGSLYEQYF
CDR3nt: TGTGCCAGCAGCGTAGGTAGCCTCTACGAGCAGTACTTC

len: 16
j_gene: TRBJ1-1
d_gene: .
abundance: few
v_gene: TRBV5-1
CDR3aa: CASSLAVSSMNTEAFF
CDR3nt: TGCGCCAGCAGCTTGGCGGTATCGAGTATGAACACTGAAGCTTTCTTT

len: 16
j_gene: TRBJ1-5
d_gene: .
abundance: .
v_gene: TRBV20-1
CDR3aa: CSARHGQLDNQRPQHF
CDR3nt: TGCAGTGCTAGACATGGACAGTTAGATAATCAGCGGCCCCAGCATTTT

len: 12
j_gene: TRBJ1-2
d_gene: .
abundance: few
v_gene: TRBV12-3/TRBV12-4
CDR3aa: CASSPLPDGYTF
CDR3nt: TGTGCCAGCAGTCCCCTCCCGGATGGCTACACCTTC

len: 15
j_gene: TRBJ1-1
d_gene: TRBD1
abundance: many
v_gene: TRBV29-1
CDR3aa: CSVEGETGVHTEAFF
CDR3nt: TGCAGCGTTGAAGGTGAGACAGGGGTGCACACTGAAGCTTTCTTT

len: 14
j_gene: TRBJ2-7
d_gene: .
abundance: few
v_gene: TRBV7-2
CDR3aa: CASSLWQGRNEQYF
CDR3nt: TGTGCCAGCAGCTTGTGGCAGGGTAGGAACGAGCAGTACTTC